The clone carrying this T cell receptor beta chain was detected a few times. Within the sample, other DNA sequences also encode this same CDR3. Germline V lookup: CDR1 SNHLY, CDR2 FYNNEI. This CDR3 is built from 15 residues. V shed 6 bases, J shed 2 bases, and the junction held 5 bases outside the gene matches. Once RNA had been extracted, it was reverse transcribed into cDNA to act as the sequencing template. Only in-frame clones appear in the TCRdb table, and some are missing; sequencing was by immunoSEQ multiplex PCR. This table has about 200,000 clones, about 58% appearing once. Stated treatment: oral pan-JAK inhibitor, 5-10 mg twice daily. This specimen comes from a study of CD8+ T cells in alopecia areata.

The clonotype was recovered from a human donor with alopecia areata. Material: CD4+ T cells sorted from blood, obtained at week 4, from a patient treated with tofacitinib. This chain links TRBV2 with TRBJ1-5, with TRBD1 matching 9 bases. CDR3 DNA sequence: TGTGCCAGCAGAGGGACAGGGTCAGGCAATCAGCCCCAGCATTTT. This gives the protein CASRGTGSGNQPQHF.